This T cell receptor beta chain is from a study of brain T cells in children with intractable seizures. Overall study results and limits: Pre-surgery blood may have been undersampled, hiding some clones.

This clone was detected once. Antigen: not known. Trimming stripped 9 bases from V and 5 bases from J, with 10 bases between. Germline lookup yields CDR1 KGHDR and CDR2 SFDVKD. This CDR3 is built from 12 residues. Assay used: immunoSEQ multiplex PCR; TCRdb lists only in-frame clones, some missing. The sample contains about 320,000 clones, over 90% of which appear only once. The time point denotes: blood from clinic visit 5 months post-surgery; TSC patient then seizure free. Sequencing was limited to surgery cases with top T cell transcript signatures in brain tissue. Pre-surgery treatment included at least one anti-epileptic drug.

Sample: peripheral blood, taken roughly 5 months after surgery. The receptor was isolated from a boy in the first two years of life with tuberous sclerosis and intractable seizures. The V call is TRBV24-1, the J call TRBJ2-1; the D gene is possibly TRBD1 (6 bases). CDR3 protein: CATQGTNNEQFF. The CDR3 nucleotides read TGTGCCACCCAAGGGACAAACAATGAGCAGTTCTTC.